This is a list of T cell receptor beta chains from one sample in a study of cytomegalovirus exposure and HLA in healthy donors. Only in-frame clones appear in the TCRdb table, and some are missing; sequencing was by immunoSEQ multiplex PCR. Of 120,000 or so clones listed, around 72% are singletons. Sequenced material: PBMCs. Receptors originate from a woman aged 45 to 65 in good health and CMV-seropositive. CDR3s include the opening cysteine and the closing phenylalanine or tryptophan. The D gene is left open where the match is weak. Size values are once, few and many counts, or a class for expanded clones, and some rows have none.

TRBJ1-2	NA	TRBV30	NA	TGTGCCTGGGGCCAGTCCGGCTACACCTTC	CAWGQSGYTF
TRBJ2-2	TRBD2	TRBV6-4	few	TGTGCCAGCAGTGACTCAGGCGGGGGAGCCGGGGAGCTGTTTTTT	CASSDSGGGAGELFF
TRBJ1-2	TRBD1	TRBV25-1	NA	TGTGCCAGCAGTGGGACAGACAGGGTCTATGGCTACACCTTC	CASSGTDRVYGYTF
TRBJ1-2	TRBD1	TRBV6-5	few	TGTGCCAGTATACCGAGACAGGGTTACTATGGCTACACCTTC	CASIPRQGYYGYTF
TRBJ2-6	NA	TRBV5-4	few	NA	CASSPFGPGGSGANVLTF
TRBJ2-7	TRBD1	TRBV15	NA	TGTGCCACCAGCGAAAACCGGGACAGAAACTACGAGCAGTACTTC	CATSENRDRNYEQYF
TRBJ2-7	NA	TRBV6-1	NA	TGTGCCAGCAGTATAAACAGGGCCTACGAGCAGTACTTC	CASSINRAYEQYF
TRBJ2-5	TRBD2	TRBV6-1	few	TGTGCCAGCAGCACGGGACTAGCGGAGACCCAGTACTTC	CASSTGLAETQYF
TRBJ2-5	TRBD2	TRBV10-3	NA	TGTGCCATCAGGGCCCGGACTAGCGGGGATCAAGAGACCCAGTACTTC	CAIRARTSGDQETQYF
TRBJ2-2	TRBD1	TRBV4-1	NA	TGCGCCAGCAGCCAAGAGCCGGGACAGTCGACCGGGGAGCTGTTTTTT	CASSQEPGQSTGELFF
TRBJ1-2	NA	TRBV4-1	NA	TGCGCCAGCAGCAAAGGTCTTTTGGAGGATCCACCGAGGGGCTACACCTTC	CASSKGLLEDPPRGYTF
TRBJ1-3	TRBD1	TRBV7-9	NA	TGTGCCAGCAGCTCGCGACAGGGGACTCTGGAAACACCATATTTT	CASSSRQGTLETPYF
TRBJ2-7	TRBD1	TRBV27	NA	TGTGCCAGCAGCCCAGCCGGGACAGGGTATAGGGAGCAGTACTTC	CASSPAGTGYREQYF